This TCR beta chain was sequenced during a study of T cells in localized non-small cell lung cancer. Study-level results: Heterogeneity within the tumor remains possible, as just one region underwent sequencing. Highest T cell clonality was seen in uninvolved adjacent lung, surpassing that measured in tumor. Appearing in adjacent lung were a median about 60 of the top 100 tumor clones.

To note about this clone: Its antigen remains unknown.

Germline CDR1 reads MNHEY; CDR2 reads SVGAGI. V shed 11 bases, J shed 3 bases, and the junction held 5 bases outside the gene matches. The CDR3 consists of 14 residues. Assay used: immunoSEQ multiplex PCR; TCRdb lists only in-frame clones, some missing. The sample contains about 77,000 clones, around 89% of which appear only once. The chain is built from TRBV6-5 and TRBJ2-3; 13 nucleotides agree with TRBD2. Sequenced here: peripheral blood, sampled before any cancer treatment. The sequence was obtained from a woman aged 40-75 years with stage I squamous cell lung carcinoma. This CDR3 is CAARTSGGTDTQYF. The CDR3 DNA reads TGTGCCGCACGGACTAGCGGGGGAACAGATACGCAGTATTTT.